The next 18 T cell receptor beta chains were all read from a single sample in a study. TCRdb processed the 5' RACE reads anew with MiXCR; each CDR3 protein has one entry. The table lists about 7,200 distinct CDR3 sequences, 35% to 45% of them singletons, with approximately 4.5% in the top ten. Input material: memory CD4+ T cells sorted from blood. Subset meaning: memory CD4+ T cells, CD4+CD45RO+CD25-. The receptor source for this set is a female donor with breast cancer.

The rearrangement uses TRBV28 and TRBJ1-5; 7 nucleotides agree with TRBD1. Unmatched junction bases numbered 8, after V lost 6 bases and J lost 0 bases. The CDR3 is 16 residues long. Germline V CDR1 and CDR2: MDHEN, SYDVKM. The CDR3 DNA reads TGTGCCAGCAGGGGGGGGACAGACTATAGCAATCAGCCCCAGCATTTT. As protein: CASRGGTDYSNQPQHF.

The CDR3 DNA is TGTGCCAGCAGTTACCGTTATGGGTCTACTGGAAACACCATATATTTT. Protein: CASSYRYGSTGNTIYF. The genes are TRBV6-5 and TRBJ1-3, with no clear D. This CDR3 is 16 amino acids long. V was trimmed by 2 bases and J by 2 bases, leaving 13 bases between them. CDR1 MNHEY and CDR2 SVGAGI come from the germline V gene.

This chain uses TRBV6-2 or TRBV6-3 with TRBJ1-1; D unclear. V shed 8 bases and J shed 0 bases, with 7 bases lying between them. CDR3 length: 12 amino acids. Germline V gene sequence: CDR1 MNHEY, CDR2 SVGEGT. CDR3 region: CASEGMNTEAFF. CDR3 nucleotides: TGTGCCAGCGAGGGTATGAACACTGAAGCTTTCTTT.

On this clonotype itself: A read error is possible here, since a much larger clone lies one base away. This rearrangement joins TRBV15 to TRBJ1-6, with D perhaps TRBD1 (6 bases). V was cut by 8 bases and J by 10 bases, with 33 bases left in between. The CDR3 spans 19 residues. Germline V lookup: CDR1 LNHNV, CDR2 YYDKDF (reference sequence). CDR3 loop: CATGVRLGAGSPQGSPLHF. CDR3 sequence (DNA): TGTGCCACCGGCGTAAGGTTGGGGGCAGGGTCGCCTCAGGGATCACCCCTCCACTTT.

The chain combines TRBV18 with TRBJ1-6; D gene ambiguous. V lost 3 bases and J lost 7, with 7 bases in between. The CDR3 is 13 amino acids. In germline, CDR1 is KGHSH, CDR2 LQKENI. The CDR3 DNA reads as TGTGCCAGCTCACCGGAACAAAATTCACCCCTCCACTTT. This sequence encodes CASSPEQNSPLHF.

Relative to its sample, this clonotype is medium-sized (0.01 to 0.1%). This chain joins TRBV6-5 and TRBJ2-7; 9 bases agree with TRBD1. Germline CDR1 reads MNHEY; CDR2 reads SVGAGI. V gave up 5 bases and J gave up 3 bases; unmatched junction bases: 5. The CDR3 is 14 residues long. The CDR3 reads CASSPGTGYYEQYF. The CDR3 DNA reads as TGTGCCAGCAGTCCGGGGACAGGGTACTACGAGCAGTACTTC.

In DNA, the CDR3 is TGCAGTGCTAGTCCACTCAGGGTCGGGCCCGGGGAGCTGTTTTTT. Protein: CSASPLRVGPGELFF. The rearrangement joins TRBV20-1 to TRBJ2-2; D is perhaps TRBD1 (5 bases). This CDR3 has 15 amino acids. Germline assignment: CDR1 DFQATT and CDR2 SNEGSKA (reference sequence). Trimming left V 3 bases short and J 6 bases short, with 17 bases between.

The chain uses TRBV18 and TRBJ1-1; no reliable D call. From germline, CDR1 is KGHSH and CDR2 LQKENI. Trimming left V 4 bases short and J 0 bases short, with 9 bases between. The CDR3 consists of 14 residues. CDR3 sequence reads: CASSLQAMNTEAFF. In nucleotides, the CDR3 is TGTGCCAGCTCACTTCAGGCGATGAACACTGAAGCTTTCTTT.

The genes are TRBV10-3 and TRBJ2-4, with D possibly being TRBD2 (6 bases). Germline CDR1 ENHRY, CDR2 SYGVKD. The CDR3 spans 16 residues. Trimming pared 4 bases from V and 7 bases from J, leaving 20 bases between. CDR3 amino acids: CAISAKREMGVNIQYF. The CDR3 nucleotides are TGTGCCATCAGTGCTAAACGGGAGATGGGTGTGAACATTCAGTACTTC.

J is TRBJ2-7 and V is TRBV5-5; D is unresolved. V dropped 1 base and J dropped 0 bases, with 5 bases sitting between them. The CDR3 covers 13 residues. Germline lookup yields CDR1 SGHKS and CDR2 YYEKEE (reference sequence). CDR3 in DNA: TGTGCCAGCAGCTTGAACCCCTCCTACGAGCAGTACTTC. This codes for CASSLNPSYEQYF.

This clonotype was picked up a small number of times. The V and J genes are TRBV20-1 and TRBJ1-2; the D gene is possibly TRBD1 (6 bases). V lost 2 bases, J lost 8 bases, and 18 bases lay in between. The germline V gene has CDR1 DFQATT and CDR2 SNEGSKA (reference sequence). The CDR3 has 14 residues. CDR3 loop: CSARHPSGAQGYTF. Written as DNA, the CDR3 is TGCAGTGCTAGACACCCGTCAGGGGCGCAGGGCTACACCTTC.

V and J are TRBV12-3 or TRBV12-4 and TRBJ1-1, with D unresolved. This CDR3 comprises 13 residues. V shed 0 bases and J shed 7 bases, with 9 bases lying between them. In nucleotides, the CDR3 is TGTGCCAGCAGTTTAGCCGGAGGCATTGAAGCTTTCTTT. Its translation: CASSLAGGIEAFF.

A single count supports this clonotype. Possible read error: a much larger clone is one base away. This chain joins TRBV7-6 and TRBJ2-2; the D gene could be TRBD1 or TRBD2 (5 bases each). The CDR3 has 16 amino acids. The germline CDR1 and CDR2 sequences are SGHVS and FNYEAQ. The DNA for the CDR3 is TGTGCCAGCAGCTTAGAGGGACGCACGAACACCGGGGAGCTGGTTTTT. Its translation: CASSLEGRTNTGELVF.

By its share, this clonotype is medium-sized (0.01 to 0.1%). This chain links TRBV20-1 with TRBJ2-7; no clear D gene. The germline V gene has CDR1 DFQATT and CDR2 SNEGSKA (reference sequence). Trimming took off 8 bases at V and 2 bases at J, with 13 bases between the two ends. The CDR3 covers 12 residues. CDR3 nucleotides: TGCAGTACGGAAGGGTCTACCTACGAGCAGTACTTC. This gives the protein CSTEGSTYEQYF.

By frequency in the sample, this clonotype is medium-sized. The V gene is TRBV9, the J gene TRBJ2-5, with TRBD2 matching 7 bases. J lost 7 bases, V lost 0 bases, and 12 bases had no gene match. The V gene's germline CDR1 is SGDLS and CDR2 YYNGEE. CDR3 length equals 16 residues. The CDR3 sequence is CASSVGVRGLRGTQYF. As DNA, the CDR3 is TGTGCCAGCAGCGTAGGCGTCCGGGGACTAAGGGGGACCCAGTACTTC.

As to this clonotype: The junction departs from the called germline gene at one end, perhaps through a read error. V is TRBV2 and J is TRBJ2-1; TRBD1 might be the D (6 bases). Looked up from germline, CDR1 is SNHLY and CDR2 is FYNNEI. The CDR3 is 16 residues long. The CDR3, as DNA: TGTGCCAGCAGTGAATTGGGGGCTGCCCTCCCGGATGATCAGTTCTTC. Translation: CASSELGAALPDDQFF.

To note about this clonotype: A much larger clone lies a single base off, so this may be a read error. The chain uses TRBV9 and TRBJ2-5; D is undetermined. The CDR3 sequence is 13 residues long. Germline assignment: CDR1 SGDLS and CDR2 YYNGEE. The CDR3 DNA reads TGTGACAGCAGCGCAGGCTACCAAGAGACCCAGTACTTC. This sequence encodes CDSSAGYQETQYF.

The J gene is TRBJ2-1, the V gene TRBV12-3 or TRBV12-4; D remains unclear. Trimming took 7 bases from V and 4 from J, leaving 11 bases between them. The CDR3 is 13 amino acids. The DNA of the CDR3 is TGTGCCAGCACCCAGTCGGCGTACAATGAGCAGTTCTTC. It specifies CASTQSAYNEQFF.